The clone carrying this T cell receptor (beta chain) was counted between two and nine times. Its antigen is unknown. Germline CDR1 is SGHTA and CDR2 is FQGTGA. This CDR3 is 15 amino acids long. With V trimmed by 5 bases and J by 2 bases, 6 bases remained unmatched. The sample is drawn from a study of cytomegalovirus exposure and HLA in healthy donors. Among the donors, all were healthy bone marrow donors. 60 Vbeta and 13 Jbeta primers were used in PCR. This table comes from immunoSEQ multiplex PCR, and its TCRdb copy is limited to in-frame clones, with some not included. The profile shows over 95,000 clones, about 80% of them singletons. General study points: Productive status was seen about 90% or about 30% of the time for most TCR beta V segments in an earlier analysis. Most TCR sequences were rare, but some public TCRs occurred in many donors. Some segments of the V type, notably TRBV6-2 and TRBV6-3, were excluded as indistinguishable.

Sample: PBMCs. The J gene is TRBJ1-3, the V gene TRBV7-3, with TRBD1 matching 7 bases. The source is a man in his forties in good health and CMV-seronegative. The CDR3 region has the DNA TGTGCCAGCAGCACCCAGACAGGGCCTGGAAACACCATATATTTT. Translation: CASSTQTGPGNTIYF.